The following is a T cell receptor beta chain sequence with its context. Its antigen target is currently unknown. One base away there is no much larger clone; base qualities are not given. Compared with germline, V lacks 3 bases and J lacks 5 bases; bases without a gene match: 7. From a lookup of the germline V gene, CDR1 and CDR2 are SGHRS and YFSETQ. The CDR3, from cysteine to phenylalanine, totals 15 residues. Just CDR3 DNA is preserved here, 45 bases in frame from base 1. This entry comes from a study of blood T cell repertoires in COVID-19 (dated by TCRdb to the early 2020s). Looking at the study overall: Collaborator samples came from the United States, Italy and Spain and covered acute and convalescent phases of COVID-19. The material from the prospective study consisted of cDNA or gDNA derived from T cells, B-cell-depleted T cells, or PBMCs. Subjects who had been exposed to COVID-19, were actively infected with it, or had recovered from it provided the deeply sampled blood TCRbeta repertoires that made up the dataset. The repertoires were made available in a free public database intended to serve as a resource for research on the immune response to SARS-CoV-2. The samples were drawn from two sources: the first 160 participants of the ongoing ImmuneRACE study, and over 1,000 subjects contributed by 6 global collaborators. A de-identified subject ID, COVID-19 status, age in years and sex were almost always included in the sample metadata. Where HLA class I and class II types were available, the types were taken from metadata supplied by the sample provider, not from assay-based typing. What the work shows at the level of the full study, not this receptor alone: The quantity of clinical and demographic metadata differed by source and by participant and was supplied without curation.

Each collaborating institution followed its own protocols to collect whole blood in K2EDTA tubes. Collaborator samples were shipped for TCRbeta analysis as frozen whole blood, isolated PBMCs, or DNA extracted from either sample type. TCRbeta CDR3 regions were amplified from genomic DNA by means of the immunoSEQ Assay, a bias-controlled multiplex PCR. In the authors' own workflow: Nucleated cell counts per sample were estimated from amplification of reference gene primers within the assay. To quantify the absolute abundance of each unique TCRbeta CDR3 rearrangement, sequence reads were collapsed and filtered. For each sample, productive Simpson clonality was calculated as the square root of Simpson's diversity index over productive rearrangements. TCRdb took this table from immuneACCESS and kept in-frame rearrangements with V and J called. Such tables lack part of the clones; where checked against another copy, unresolved V genes explain under half of the gap, and the rest is unexplained. V, J and clone size reflect that table, while D and trimming were determined from the DNA. The sample table shows a few hundred thousand clones, and roughly 84% are seen once. The ten largest make up 15% to 20% of the sample.

The sequence joins TRBV5-1 to TRBJ2-1; 8 bases in the junction line up with TRBD2. The sequenced material came from peripheral blood. This TCR derives from a young man with active or convalescent COVID-19. The DNA sequence reads TGCGCCAGCAGCTGGCTGGCGGGAGGAAACAATGAGCAGTTCTTC. This yields the protein CASSWLAGGNNEQFF.